What follows are 32 T cell receptor beta chains derived from one specimen sequenced in a study of shared clonotypes between healthy human individuals. Assay used: immunoSEQ multiplex PCR; TCRdb lists only in-frame clones, some missing. The table includes about 640,000 clones, about three quarters detected once. Sequenced: memory CD4+ T cells sorted from blood. Subset: CD45RA-negative fraction. These receptors were collected from a woman aged 30 to 39 in good health.

The chain links TRBV19 to TRBJ1-4; D unresolved. V lost 6 bases and J lost 2, with 10 bases in between. The CDR3 spans 14 residues. Germline values: CDR1 LNHDA, CDR2 SQIVND (reference sequence). CDR3: CASRAGGTNEKLFF. The CDR3 coding sequence is TGTGCCAGTAGGGCTGGAGGGACTAATGAAAAACTGTTTTTT.

The chain links TRBV30 to TRBJ2-5, with D tentatively TRBD2 (5 bases). With 3 bases removed from V and 5 bases from J, the gap between germline ends came to 16 bases. The length of the CDR3 is 14 residues. Germline lookup yields CDR1 GTSNPN and CDR2 SVGIG (reference sequence). The CDR3 region has the DNA TGTGCCTGGAGGCTTATTTCGGGGTTGGAGACCCAGTACTTC. This sequence encodes CAWRLISGLETQYF.

This clone was counted a few times. The chain couples TRBV6-1 to TRBJ1-1, with D tentatively TRBD1 (5 bases). Germline assignment: CDR1 MNHNS and CDR2 SASEGT. V was cut by 2 bases and J by 4 bases, with 5 bases left in between. This CDR3 is 12 amino acids long. CDR3 loop: CASSETGTEAFF. The CDR3 nucleotides are TGTGCCAGCAGTGAAACAGGCACTGAAGCTTTCTTT.

This sequence joins TRBV6-1 and TRBJ1-1; no definite D call. With 1 base removed from V and 2 bases from J, the gap between germline ends came to 14 bases. This CDR3 has 16 amino acids. Germline V gives CDR1 MNHNS, CDR2 SASEGT. The CDR3 DNA reads TGTGCCAGCAGTGAAGGGCATATAGGGATTAACACTGAAGCTTTCTTT. As protein: CASSEGHIGINTEAFF.

The chain joins TRBV28 to TRBJ2-7; 7 positions match TRBD1. The ends lost 6 bases at V and 0 bases at J; junction bases unmatched: 8. Germline-derived CDR1 and CDR2 are MDHEN and SYDVKM. The CDR3 sequence is 15 residues long. CDR3 protein: CASSPSGTASYEQYF. As DNA, the CDR3 is TGTGCCAGCAGCCCCTCCGGGACAGCCTCCTACGAGCAGTACTTC.

The CDR3 DNA sequence: TGTGCCTGGAGTAAGGGGTTGGCTGGGGCCAACGTCCTGACTTTC. Translated, it gives CAWSKGLAGANVLTF. The rearrangement uses TRBV30 and TRBJ2-6; possible D gene TRBD1, 5 bases. The CDR3 is made up of 15 amino acids. Germline CDR1 and CDR2: GTSNPN and SVGIG (reference sequence). Trimming took off 2 bases at V and 2 bases at J, with 10 bases between the two ends.

The V gene is TRBV10-3, the J gene TRBJ2-2; 8 positions agree with TRBD2. V lost 4 bases to trimming and J lost 6 bases; unmatched junction nucleotides: 1. This CDR3 is built from 13 residues. The V gene's germline CDR1 is ENHRY and CDR2 SYGVKD. Here the CDR3 DNA reads TGTGCCATCAGTGCGCGGGAGGCCGGGGAGCTGTTTTTT. Translating it yields CAISAREAGELFF.

This clone was seen ten or more times. CDR3 DNA sequence: TGTGCCAGCAGCGCCCAAGGGGTCCTGAACACCGGGGAGCTGTTTTTT. Protein: CASSAQGVLNTGELFF. J is TRBJ2-2 and V is TRBV2; perhaps TRBD1 as D (5 bases). This CDR3 is built from 16 residues. V lost 6 bases to trimming and J lost 1 base, with 15 bases between them. In germline, CDR1 is SNHLY, CDR2 FYNNEI.

There are a few counts of this clone. This chain uses TRBV7-9 with TRBJ2-2; a possible D gene is TRBD2 (5 bases). The CDR3 covers 14 residues. Germline values: CDR1 SEHNR, CDR2 FQNEAQ (reference sequence). The ends were cut back, 5 bases at V and 4 bases at J, with 11 bases in the middle. CDR3 protein: CASSADWGTGELFF. The CDR3 nucleotides read TGTGCCAGCAGCGCGGACTGGGGCACCGGGGAGCTGTTTTTT. The full variable domain, with the rest looked up from reference TRBV7-9 and TRBJ2-2, is DTGVSQNPRHKITKRGQNVTFRCDPISEHNRLYWYRQTLGQGPEFLTYFQNEAQLEKSRLLSDRFSAERPKGSFSTLEIQRTEQGDSAMYLCASSADWGTGELFFGEGSRLTVL.

This clone has only a few counts. The V gene is TRBV9, the J gene TRBJ2-1; 9 bases align to TRBD1. The CDR3 sequence is 15 residues long. Germline V CDR1 and CDR2: SGDLS, YYNGEE. Trimming took 0 bases from V and 6 from J; bases not matched to a gene: 4. The CDR3 reads CASSVDEGQGNEQFF. CDR3 nucleotides: TGTGCCAGCAGCGTAGATGAGGGACAGGGCAATGAGCAGTTCTTC.

The chain employs TRBV2 and TRBJ1-5; no reliable D call. Germline V gives CDR1 SNHLY, CDR2 FYNNEI. Trimming removed 4 bases at V and 1 base at J, with 5 bases between. This CDR3 has 13 residues. CDR3 loop: CASSVRSNQPQHF. CDR3 DNA: TGTGCCAGCAGTGTTCGGAGCAATCAGCCCCAGCATTTT.

The chain recombines TRBV21-1 with TRBJ2-1; TRBD2, the D gene given by the table, was not confirmed from the DNA. TRBV21-1 is reported as a pseudogene. CDR3 size: 17 residues. Written as DNA, the CDR3 is TGTGCCAGCAGCAAAGGAACTAGCCCACCCTCCTACAATGAGCAGTTCTTC. Translation gives CASSKGTSPPSYNEQFF.

J is TRBJ1-5 and V is TRBV19; 7 positions match TRBD1. Germline CDR1 is LNHDA and CDR2 is SQIVND (reference sequence). With 4 bases clipped from V and 4 bases from J, the junction kept 13 bases outside the gene matches. There are 17 residues in the CDR3. The CDR3 region has the DNA TGTGCCAGTAGTAAGGGCCAGGGGGTAATGTGGAATCAGCCCCAGCATTTT. Amino acid sequence: CASSKGQGVMWNQPQHF. Supplemented by reference TRBV19 and TRBJ1-5, the full variable domain reads DGGITQSPKYLFRKEGQNVTLSCEQNLNHDAMYWYRQDPGQGLRLIYYSQIVNDFQKGDIAEGYSVSREKKESFPLTVTSAQKNPTAFYLCASSKGQGVMWNQPQHFGDGTRLSIL.

The V and J genes are TRBV28 and TRBJ1-2, with 8 bases aligning to TRBD1. In germline, CDR1 is MDHEN, CDR2 SYDVKM. The J segment lost 6 bases and the V segment lost 3 bases, leaving 6 bases of the junction unmatched. There are 14 residues in the CDR3. The CDR3 DNA reads TGTGCCAGCAGTTTCCGGACAGGGAGAAATGGCTACACCTTC. The encoded protein is CASSFRTGRNGYTF.

The chain carries TRBV30 and TRBJ2-1; D gene unclear. The CDR3 extends over 16 amino acids. In germline, CDR1 is GTSNPN, CDR2 SVGIG (reference sequence). V shed 3 bases and J shed 0 bases, with 15 bases lying between them. The CDR3 is CAWRDDMGSSYNEQFF. The CDR3 nucleotides read TGTGCCTGGAGAGACGACATGGGAAGCTCCTACAATGAGCAGTTCTTC.

The rearrangement uses TRBV7-8 and TRBJ1-5; D is unresolved. This CDR3 has 13 amino acids. From germline, CDR1 is SGHVS and CDR2 FQNEAQ. Trimming left V 6 bases short and J 2 bases short, with 8 bases between. CDR3 coding DNA: TGTGCCAGCAGTTACAGTGGCAATCAGCCCCAGCATTTT. Protein sequence: CASSYSGNQPQHF.

This sequence joins TRBV15 and TRBJ2-3; D may be TRBD1 or TRBD2 (6 bases each). Trimming left V 9 bases short and J 0 bases short, with 16 bases between. This CDR3 contains 15 residues. Germline V lookup: CDR1 LNHNV, CDR2 YYDKDF (reference sequence). The CDR3 bases are TGTGCCACTAAGGGGGACTTTGGTAGCACAGATACGCAGTATTTT. Amino acids: CATKGDFGSTDTQYF.

V usage is TRBV7-2 and J usage is TRBJ2-1; 11 bases match TRBD2. Germline CDR1 and CDR2: SGHTA and FQGNSA. This CDR3 comprises 16 residues. The V gene end was trimmed by 5 bases and the J gene end by 9 bases; junction bases not matched to a gene: 12. The CDR3 nucleotides are TGTGCCAGCAGCCGGACTAGCGGGTTCCTTCGCTTTGAGCAGTTCTTC. Translation gives CASSRTSGFLRFEQFF.

The chain joins TRBV11-2 to TRBJ2-3; 7 bases agree with TRBD2. Unmatched junction bases numbered 7, after V lost 6 bases and J lost 4 bases. The CDR3 length is 14 residues. Germline V gene sequence: CDR1 SGHAT, CDR2 FQNNGV. CDR3 nucleotide sequence: TGTGCCAGCAGGGCCGGGACTAATTCAGATACGCAGTATTTT. It is translated as CASRAGTNSDTQYF.

V gene TRBV11-2 combines with J gene TRBJ1-1, with D uncertain. The CDR3 has 15 residues. The ends were cut back, 3 bases at V and 3 bases at J, with 14 bases in the middle. CDR1 SGHAT and CDR2 FQNNGV come from the germline V gene. The CDR3 DNA reads as TGTGCCAGCAGCTTTACAGCAATCGGCGACACTGAAGCTTTCTTT. Amino acid sequence: CASSFTAIGDTEAFF. Based on the CDR3 plus reference TRBV11-2 and TRBJ1-1, the full variable domain is EAGVAQSPRYKIIEKRQSVAFWCNPISGHATLYWYQQILGQGPKLLIQFQNNGVVDDSQLPKDRFSAERLKGVDSTLKIQPAKLEDSAVYLCASSFTAIGDTEAFFGQGTRLTVV.

The rearrangement links TRBV6-5 to TRBJ1-5; 7 nucleotides line up with TRBD1. CDR1 MNHEY and CDR2 SVGAGI come from the germline V gene. Trimming cost V 5 bases and J 2 bases; bases outside gene matches: 3. The CDR3 extends over 14 amino acids. The CDR3 nucleotides read TGTGCCAGCAGTCCCGACAGGGGCAATCAGCCCCAGCATTTT. Protein sequence: CASSPDRGNQPQHF.

This clone has at least ten counts. The V gene is TRBV29-1, the J gene TRBJ2-1, with 10 bases that match TRBD1. The CDR3 runs 14 residues. With V trimmed by 6 bases and J by 12 bases, 14 bases remained unmatched. Germline V gives CDR1 SQVTM, CDR2 ANQGSEA. CDR3 bases: TGCAGCGTCACCCAATTGGGACAGGGGAACGCGCAGTTCTTC. The encoded protein is CSVTQLGQGNAQFF.

The chain employs TRBV16 and TRBJ2-1; TRBD1 is a possible D gene (6 bases). Germline V gene lookup returns CDR1 KGHSY and CDR2 FQNENV. The V end lost 4 bases, the J end lost 1 base, and 14 bases lay between the germline ends. CDR3 length: 16 residues. The CDR3 spells CASSPGQPLSYNEQFF. In nucleotides, the CDR3 is TGTGCCAGCAGCCCCGGACAGCCTCTTTCCTACAATGAGCAGTTCTTC.

This clone occurred a few times. The chain links TRBV21-1 to TRBJ1-1; the table names TRBD1, a call not compared with the DNA. TRBV21-1 is a pseudogene. This CDR3 region has 16 residues. CDR3 coding DNA: TGTGCCAGCAGCAAAAGGGGGCGCCAGGGGGCTGGAGAAGCTTTCTTT. Translation gives CASSKRGRQGAGEAFF.

This clone has a single count. The chain joins TRBV27 to TRBJ2-7; 8 bases match TRBD2. The junction had 13 bases not matched to a gene; V was cut back by 1 base and J by 2 bases. This CDR3 region has 18 residues. Germline V gene data show CDR1 as MNHEY and CDR2 as SMNVEV (reference sequence). The CDR3 reads CASSLFSESYGRAYEQYF. CDR3 bases: TGTGCCAGCAGTTTATTTTCGGAATCCTACGGGAGGGCCTACGAGCAGTACTTC.

The V and J genes are TRBV7-5 and TRBJ1-1; the table's D gene call, TRBD1, was not cross checked with the DNA. TRBV7-5 is reported as a pseudogene. The CDR3 totals 13 residues. The CDR3 nucleotides are TGTGCCAGCAGCATACAGGGGGATACTGAAGCTTTCTTT. The encoded protein is CASSIQGDTEAFF.

V usage is TRBV18 and J usage is TRBJ2-7; 8 bases line up with TRBD1. CDR1 and CDR2 from the germline V gene are KGHSH and LQKENI. This CDR3 comprises 16 residues. With V trimmed by 3 bases and J by 0 bases, 7 bases remained unmatched. In DNA, the CDR3 is TGTGCCAGCTCACCCCCGACAGGGGAACCCTCCTACGAGCAGTACTTC. It specifies CASSPPTGEPSYEQYF.

The rearrangement uses TRBV7-9 and TRBJ2-1; 8 positions agree with TRBD2. With 3 bases clipped from V and 9 bases from J, the junction kept 7 bases outside the gene matches. CDR1 is SEHNR and CDR2 is FQNEAQ in the germline V gene (reference sequence). The CDR3 is 14 residues long. CDR3 DNA sequence: TGTGCCAGCAGCTTTAGCGGGACCTCCGGTGAGCAGTTCTTC. It is translated as CASSFSGTSGEQFF. The variable domain in full, with the rest retrieved from reference TRBV7-9 and TRBJ2-1, is DTGVSQNPRHKITKRGQNVTFRCDPISEHNRLYWYRQTLGQGPEFLTYFQNEAQLEKSRLLSDRFSAERPKGSFSTLEIQRTEQGDSAMYLCASSFSGTSGEQFFGPGTRLTVL.

This clone was seen only a few times. The same CDR3 can be traced to other DNA sequences in this sample. The chain carries TRBV5-8 and TRBJ2-7; TRBD2 agrees at 14 bases. From germline, CDR1 is SGHTS and CDR2 YDEGEE. CDR3 size: 15 residues. Trimming removed 4 bases from V and 2 bases from J; junction bases left unmatched: 2. CDR3 nucleotide sequence: TGTGCCAGCAGCCGGGGACTAGCGGGAGCCTACGAGCAGTACTTC. Protein sequence: CASSRGLAGAYEQYF.

This clone appeared a few times. The genes are TRBV27 and TRBJ2-7; D remains unclear. Trimming took off 3 bases at V and 2 bases at J, with 11 bases between the two ends. The CDR3 extends over 14 amino acids. Germline V gene lookup returns CDR1 MNHEY and CDR2 SMNVEV (reference sequence). The CDR3 here is CASSFNDGPYEQYF. The DNA for the CDR3 is TGTGCCAGCAGTTTCAATGACGGGCCCTACGAGCAGTACTTC.

This clone showed up just a few times. The chain employs TRBV7-9 and TRBJ1-2; no firm D call. The V gene's germline CDR1 is SEHNR and CDR2 FQNEAQ (reference sequence). This CDR3 has 13 amino acids. Between the trimmed V and J ends, which lost 5 bases and 4 bases, there was a span of 11 bases. The CDR3 is CASSVGGSYGYTF. Here the CDR3 DNA reads TGTGCCAGCAGCGTGGGAGGGAGCTATGGCTACACCTTC.

This rearrangement joins TRBV9 to TRBJ2-5; 11 positions match TRBD2. Judging by the DNA end, TRBJ2-7 fits better; the J call may be wrong. The CDR3 is made up of 15 amino acids. From germline, CDR1 is SGDLS and CDR2 YYNGEE. Written as DNA, the CDR3 is TGTGCCAGCAGCGCGGGACTAGCGGCATCCTACGAGCAGTACTTC. Translated, it gives CASSAGLAASYEQYF.